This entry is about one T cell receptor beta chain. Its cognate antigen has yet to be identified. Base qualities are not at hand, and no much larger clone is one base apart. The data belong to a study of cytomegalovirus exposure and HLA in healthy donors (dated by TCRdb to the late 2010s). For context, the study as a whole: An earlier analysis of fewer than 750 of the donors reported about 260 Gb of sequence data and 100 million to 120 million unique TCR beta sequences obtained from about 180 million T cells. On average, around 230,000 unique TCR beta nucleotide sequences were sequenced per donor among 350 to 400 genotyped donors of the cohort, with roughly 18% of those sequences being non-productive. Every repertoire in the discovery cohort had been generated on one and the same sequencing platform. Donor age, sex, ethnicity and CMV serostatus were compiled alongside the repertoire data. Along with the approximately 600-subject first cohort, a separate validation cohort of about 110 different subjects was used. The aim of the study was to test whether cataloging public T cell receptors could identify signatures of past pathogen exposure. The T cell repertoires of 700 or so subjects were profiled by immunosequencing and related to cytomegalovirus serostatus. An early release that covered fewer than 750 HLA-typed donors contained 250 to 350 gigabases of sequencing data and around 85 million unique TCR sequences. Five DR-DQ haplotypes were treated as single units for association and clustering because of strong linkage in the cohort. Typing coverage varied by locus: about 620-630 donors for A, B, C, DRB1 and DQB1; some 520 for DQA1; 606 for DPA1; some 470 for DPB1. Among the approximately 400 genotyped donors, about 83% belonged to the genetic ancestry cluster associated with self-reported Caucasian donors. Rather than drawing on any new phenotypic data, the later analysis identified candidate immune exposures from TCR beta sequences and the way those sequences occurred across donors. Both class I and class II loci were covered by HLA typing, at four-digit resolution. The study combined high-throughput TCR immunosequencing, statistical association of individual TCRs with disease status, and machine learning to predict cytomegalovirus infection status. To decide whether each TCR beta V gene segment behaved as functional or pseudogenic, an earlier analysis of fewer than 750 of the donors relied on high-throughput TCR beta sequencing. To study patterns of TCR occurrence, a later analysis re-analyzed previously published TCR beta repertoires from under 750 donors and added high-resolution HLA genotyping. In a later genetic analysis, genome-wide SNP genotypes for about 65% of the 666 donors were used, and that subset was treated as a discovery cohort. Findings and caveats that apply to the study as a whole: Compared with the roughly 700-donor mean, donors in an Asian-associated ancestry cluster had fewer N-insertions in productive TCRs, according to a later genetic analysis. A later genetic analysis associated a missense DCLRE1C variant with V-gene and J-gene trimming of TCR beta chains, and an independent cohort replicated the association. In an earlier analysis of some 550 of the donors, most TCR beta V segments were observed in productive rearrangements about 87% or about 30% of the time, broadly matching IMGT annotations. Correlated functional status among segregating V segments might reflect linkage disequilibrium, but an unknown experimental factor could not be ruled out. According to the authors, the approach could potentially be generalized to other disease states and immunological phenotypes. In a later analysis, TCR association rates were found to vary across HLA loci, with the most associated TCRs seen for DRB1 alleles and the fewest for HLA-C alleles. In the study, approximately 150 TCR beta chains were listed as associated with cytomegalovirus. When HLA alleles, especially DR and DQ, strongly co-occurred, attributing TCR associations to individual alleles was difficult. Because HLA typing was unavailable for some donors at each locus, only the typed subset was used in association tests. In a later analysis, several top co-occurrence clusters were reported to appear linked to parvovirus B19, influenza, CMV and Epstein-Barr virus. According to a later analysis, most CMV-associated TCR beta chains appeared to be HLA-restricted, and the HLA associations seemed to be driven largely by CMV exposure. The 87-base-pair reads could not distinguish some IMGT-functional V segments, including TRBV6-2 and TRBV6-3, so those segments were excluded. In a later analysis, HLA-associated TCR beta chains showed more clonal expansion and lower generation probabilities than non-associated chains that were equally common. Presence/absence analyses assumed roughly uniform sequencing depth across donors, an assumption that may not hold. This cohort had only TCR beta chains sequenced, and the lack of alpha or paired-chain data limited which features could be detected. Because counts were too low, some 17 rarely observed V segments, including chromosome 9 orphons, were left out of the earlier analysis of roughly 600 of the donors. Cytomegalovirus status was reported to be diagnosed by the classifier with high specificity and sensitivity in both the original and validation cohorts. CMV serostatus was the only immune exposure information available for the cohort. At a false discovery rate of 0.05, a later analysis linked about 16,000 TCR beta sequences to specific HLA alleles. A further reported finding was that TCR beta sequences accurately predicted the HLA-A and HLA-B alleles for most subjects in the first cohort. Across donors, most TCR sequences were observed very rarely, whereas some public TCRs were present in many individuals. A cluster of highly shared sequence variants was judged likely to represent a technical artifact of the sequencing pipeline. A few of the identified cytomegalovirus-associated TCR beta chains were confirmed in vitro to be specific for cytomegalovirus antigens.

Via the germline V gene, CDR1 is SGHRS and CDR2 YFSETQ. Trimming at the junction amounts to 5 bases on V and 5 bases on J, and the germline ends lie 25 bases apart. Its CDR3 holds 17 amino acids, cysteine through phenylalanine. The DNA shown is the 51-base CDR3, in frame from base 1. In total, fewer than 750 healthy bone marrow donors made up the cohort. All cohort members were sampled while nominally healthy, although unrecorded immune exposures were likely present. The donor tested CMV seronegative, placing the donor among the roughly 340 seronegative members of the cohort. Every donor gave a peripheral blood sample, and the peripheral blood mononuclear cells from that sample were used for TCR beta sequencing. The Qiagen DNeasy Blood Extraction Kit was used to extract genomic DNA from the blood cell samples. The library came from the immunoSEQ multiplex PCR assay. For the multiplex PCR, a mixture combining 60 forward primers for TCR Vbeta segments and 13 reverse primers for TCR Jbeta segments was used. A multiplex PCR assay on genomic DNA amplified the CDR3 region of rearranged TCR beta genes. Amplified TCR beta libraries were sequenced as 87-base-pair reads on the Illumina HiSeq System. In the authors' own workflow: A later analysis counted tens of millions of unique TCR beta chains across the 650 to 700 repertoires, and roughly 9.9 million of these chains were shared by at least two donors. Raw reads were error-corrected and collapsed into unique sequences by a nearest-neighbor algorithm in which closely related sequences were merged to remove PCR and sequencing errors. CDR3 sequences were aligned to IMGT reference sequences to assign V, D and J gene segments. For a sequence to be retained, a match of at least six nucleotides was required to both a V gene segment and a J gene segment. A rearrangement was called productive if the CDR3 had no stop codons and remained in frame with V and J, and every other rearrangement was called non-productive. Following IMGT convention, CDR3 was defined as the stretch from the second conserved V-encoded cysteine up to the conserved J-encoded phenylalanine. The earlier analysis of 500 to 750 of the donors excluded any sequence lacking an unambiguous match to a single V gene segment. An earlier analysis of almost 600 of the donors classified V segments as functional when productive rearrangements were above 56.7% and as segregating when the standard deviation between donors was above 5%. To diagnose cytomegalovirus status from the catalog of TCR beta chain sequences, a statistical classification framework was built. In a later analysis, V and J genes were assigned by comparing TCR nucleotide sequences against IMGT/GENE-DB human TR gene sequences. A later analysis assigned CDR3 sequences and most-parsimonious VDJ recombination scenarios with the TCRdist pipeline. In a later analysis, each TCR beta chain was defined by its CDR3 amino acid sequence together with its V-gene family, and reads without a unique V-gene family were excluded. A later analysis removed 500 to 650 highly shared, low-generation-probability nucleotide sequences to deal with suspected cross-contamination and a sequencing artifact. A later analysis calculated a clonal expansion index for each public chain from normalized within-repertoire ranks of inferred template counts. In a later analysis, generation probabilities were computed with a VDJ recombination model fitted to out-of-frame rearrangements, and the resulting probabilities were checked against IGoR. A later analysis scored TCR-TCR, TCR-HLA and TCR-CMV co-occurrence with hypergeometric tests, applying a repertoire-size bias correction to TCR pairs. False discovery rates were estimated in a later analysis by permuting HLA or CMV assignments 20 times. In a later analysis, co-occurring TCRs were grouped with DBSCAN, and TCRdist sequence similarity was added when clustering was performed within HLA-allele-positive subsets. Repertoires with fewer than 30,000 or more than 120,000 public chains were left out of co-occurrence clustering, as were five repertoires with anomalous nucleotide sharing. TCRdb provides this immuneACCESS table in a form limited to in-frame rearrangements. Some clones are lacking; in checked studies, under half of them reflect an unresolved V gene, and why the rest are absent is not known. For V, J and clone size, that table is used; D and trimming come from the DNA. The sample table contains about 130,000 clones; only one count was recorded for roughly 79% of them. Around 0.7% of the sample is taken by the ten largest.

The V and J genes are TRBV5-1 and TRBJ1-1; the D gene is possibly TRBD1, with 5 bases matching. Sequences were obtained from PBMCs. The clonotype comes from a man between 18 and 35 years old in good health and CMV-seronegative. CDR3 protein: CASRSGVTIGRGTEAFF. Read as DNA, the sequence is TGCGCCAGCAGATCTGGGGTAACAATTGGGAGGGGAACTGAAGCTTTCTTT.